This TCR beta chain was documented in a study of T cell responses to AZD1222 COVID-19 vaccine. Regarding this clone: Its target is unknown.

V was cut by 1 base and J by 7 bases, with 16 bases left in between. This CDR3 is built from 15 residues. Looked up from germline, CDR1 is LGHNA and CDR2 is YNFKEQ. Assay used: immunoSEQ multiplex PCR; TCRdb lists only in-frame clones, some missing. Among approximately 130,000 clones listed, roughly 87% were seen once. General observations from the study: Donors, mostly white British, included more females; clonal diversity was possibly underestimated. As reported, nearly half of all spike-specific TCRs target variant regions that are unmutated. Repertoire collection took place solely once the T cell response had peaked.

This clonotype was sampled from an adult who received the AZD1222 COVID-19 vaccine. V and J are TRBV4-2 and TRBJ1-2; D is ambiguous. Specimen: peripheral blood, collected 28 days after the second AZD1222 dose. CDR3 nucleotides: TGTGCCAGCAGCCAAGCGTCGGTGAGAGAGAGTGGCTACACCTTC. Translating gives CASSQASVRESGYTF.